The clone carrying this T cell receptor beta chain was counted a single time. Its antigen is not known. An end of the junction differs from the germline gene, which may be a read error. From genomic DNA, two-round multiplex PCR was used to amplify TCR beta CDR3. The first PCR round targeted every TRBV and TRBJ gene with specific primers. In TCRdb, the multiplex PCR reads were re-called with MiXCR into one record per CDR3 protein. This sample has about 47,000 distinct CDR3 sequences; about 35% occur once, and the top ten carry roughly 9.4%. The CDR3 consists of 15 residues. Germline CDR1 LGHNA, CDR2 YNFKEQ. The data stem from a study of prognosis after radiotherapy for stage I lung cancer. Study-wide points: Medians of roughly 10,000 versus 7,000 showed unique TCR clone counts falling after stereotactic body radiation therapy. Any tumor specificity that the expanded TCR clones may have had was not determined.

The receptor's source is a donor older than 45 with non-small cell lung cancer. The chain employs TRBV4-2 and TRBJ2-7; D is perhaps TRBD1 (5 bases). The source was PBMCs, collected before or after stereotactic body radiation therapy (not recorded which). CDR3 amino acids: CASNQDGDSAYEHYF. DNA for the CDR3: TGTGCCAGCAACCAAGATGGAGACAGTGCCTACGAGCATTACTTC.